This T cell receptor (beta chain) derives from a study of T cells in Graves' hyperthyroidism and ophthalmopathy. TCR beta CDR3 regions were amplified from RNA transcripts. With the HTBI primer set, the TCR CDR3 went through a first round of RT-PCR. MiXCR, run by TCRdb on the multiplex PCR reads, gives a single entry per CDR3 protein. The top ten hold roughly 9.2% of the sample, which has around 350,000 distinct CDR3 sequences, about 13% seen once. A word on this clonotype: Antigen: not known.

Uncontrolled infection, other autoimmune disease, pregnancy or lactation led to exclusion. Every diagnosis used clinical symptoms, serum thyroxine and TRAb, thyroid ultrasound and orbital computed tomography. General study results and limits: Blood shared most expanded thyroid clonotypes above 0.001. From stable hyperthyroidism, ophthalmopathy was separated by a 13 V-J model.

Sequencing was carried out using blood. This clonotype originated in a woman under 30 with Graves' hyperthyroidism.

This CDR3 reads CASSKQVAYEQYF. The CDR3 DNA reads as TGTGCCAGTAGTAAACAGGTCGCCTACGAGCAGTACTTC. The chain recombines TRBV19 with TRBJ2-7; TRBD1 is a possible D gene (5 bases). The germline CDR1 and CDR2 sequences are LNHDA and SQIVND (reference sequence). This CDR3 contains 13 residues. V lost 4 bases and J lost 2, with 9 bases in between.